The following is a T cell receptor (beta chain) sequence with its context. This record comes from a study of T cell clones after liver transplantation. Study-wide background: Pre-transplant mixed lymphocyte reactions yielded third-party-reactive TCRbeta sequences as comparators for graft-donor-reactive sequences. Patients counted as tolerant after at least one year off all immunosuppression, enzymes not exceeding twice normal.

V was pared by 0 bases and J by 6 bases, with 13 bases between. CDR1 is SGHNT, CDR2 YYREEE, per germline (reference sequence). There are 15 residues in the CDR3. Method: immunoSEQ multiplex PCR; TCRdb's copy keeps in-frame clones and lacks some. The data hold around 80,000 clones, with 65% to 85% observed a single time. The TCR sequence derives from a human patient who received a liver transplant. Some T cells may be transferred from the graft donor. The sample consisted of CD4+ T cells from blood, taken around 42 months after liver transplant. The rearrangement uses TRBV5-4 and TRBJ2-1; D is unclear. The CDR3 is CASSLGGRDVNEQFF. CDR3 DNA sequence: TGTGCCAGCAGCTTGGGAGGAAGGGATGTCAATGAGCAGTTCTTC.